Presented here are 28 T cell receptor beta chains from one specimen sequenced in a study of vaccination effects on CD4 cells after COVID-19. These TCRs are of unknown antigen specificity. Antigen-specific CD4+ T cells were expanded with viral peptide pools in the ViraFEST assay before sequencing. At the end of 9 to 11 days of culture, CD4+ T cells were isolated. PCR showed that the person got SARS-CoV-2 infection at some point between March and December 2020. Clones were read by immunoSEQ multiplex PCR, and TCRdb kept only the in-frame ones, dropping some. The sample shows roughly 25,000 clones, approximately 62% of them seen only once. The sequences come from CD4+ T cells from PBMCs cultured with SARS-CoV-2 spike peptides, collected before COVID-19 vaccination. These receptor sequences come from a human donor who had a prior SARS-CoV-2 infection.

This clone was seen just once. J is TRBJ2-5 and V is TRBV19; 9 nucleotides line up with TRBD2. This CDR3 contains 14 residues. Losses at the gene ends were 3 bases for V and 5 bases for J; bases not matched to a gene: 4. From germline, CDR1 is LNHDA and CDR2 SQIVND (reference sequence). The CDR3 loop is CASSMGTSPETQYF. CDR3 DNA: TGTGCCAGTAGTATGGGGACTAGCCCCGAGACCCAGTACTTC.

The rearrangement uses TRBV28 and TRBJ1-2; possibly TRBD1 for D (5 bases). V was clipped by 5 bases and J by 5 bases, with 6 bases between them. Per the germline V gene, CDR1 is MDHEN and CDR2 is SYDVKM. The CDR3 has 11 amino acids. The CDR3 coding sequence is TGTGCCAGCAGTCCAGGGTATGGCTACACCTTC. Residues: CASSPGYGYTF.

The chain joins TRBV9 to TRBJ2-6; D not resolved. Trimming took off 0 bases at V and 0 bases at J, with 4 bases between the two ends. CDR3 length: 15 residues. Germline V gives CDR1 SGDLS, CDR2 YYNGEE. For the CDR3, the DNA is TGTGCCAGCAGCGTAGGCCACTCTGGGGCCAACGTCCTGACTTTC. Its protein is CASSVGHSGANVLTF.

V is TRBV5-1 and J is TRBJ2-3; TRBD1 might be the D (5 bases). The CDR3 consists of 15 residues. Germline lookup yields CDR1 SGHRS and CDR2 YFSETQ. V gave up 4 bases and J gave up 4 bases, with 16 bases separating them. CDR3 region: CASSPGPGRADTQYF. The DNA of the CDR3 is TGCGCCAGCAGCCCGGGTCCCGGCAGGGCAGATACGCAGTATTTT.

The rearrangement uses TRBV9 and TRBJ2-1; maybe TRBD1 (6 bases). CDR1 is SGDLS and CDR2 is YYNGEE in the germline V gene. There are 17 residues in the CDR3. Between the trimmed V and J ends, which lost 3 bases and 4 bases, there was a span of 20 bases. The CDR3, as DNA: TGTGCCAGCAGCGGCACAGGGCAATCCTCGGGATACAATGAGCAGTTCTTC. Its protein is CASSGTGQSSGYNEQFF.

The CDR3 nucleotides are TGTGCCAGCAGCCGGGGGCTGGAGGGCACTGAAGCTTTCTTT. This encodes CASSRGLEGTEAFF. The chain couples TRBV3-1 (or the pseudogene TRBV3-2) to TRBJ1-1, with D tentatively TRBD1 (6 bases). There are 14 residues in the CDR3. Germline V lookup: CDR1 LGHDT, CDR2 YNNKEL (reference sequence). With 4 bases removed from V and 4 bases from J, the gap between germline ends came to 13 bases.

The chain is built from TRBV6-5 and TRBJ2-6, with no clear D. V was pared by 1 base and J by 0 bases, with 1 base between. This CDR3 has 14 residues. Germline CDR1 reads MNHEY; CDR2 reads SVGAGI. The CDR3 region is CASSYFSGANVLTF. In DNA, the CDR3 is TGTGCCAGCAGTTACTTCTCTGGGGCCAACGTCCTGACTTTC.

The J gene is TRBJ1-5, the V gene TRBV7-2; tentatively, D is TRBD1 (6 bases). Germline CDR1 is SGHTA and CDR2 is FQGNSA. The CDR3 length is 15 residues. The V gene lost 4 bases and the J gene lost 4 bases, with 14 bases spanning the gap. This chain's CDR3 is CASSSGTRENQPQHF. The CDR3 region has the DNA TGTGCCAGCAGCTCCGGGACAAGGGAAAATCAGCCCCAGCATTTT.

The chain links TRBV27 to TRBJ2-7, with TRBD2 matching over 9 bases. Germline trimming cut 6 bases from V and 6 bases from J; bases unmatched to any gene: 18. This CDR3 comprises 17 residues. The germline gives CDR1 MNHEY, CDR2 SMNVEV (reference sequence). The CDR3 region has the DNA TGTGCCAGCAGGGCCCGGGCGGGAGGGGTGATCCGGGGCGAGCAGTACTTC. Amino acid sequence: CASRARAGGVIRGEQYF.

The chain joins TRBV5-1 to TRBJ1-1; D is undetermined. This CDR3 is 14 amino acids long. V was pared by 0 bases and J by 1 base, with 7 bases between. Germline V gives CDR1 SGHRS, CDR2 YFSETQ. The CDR3, as DNA: TGCGCCAGCAGCTTGGTTGCCCGGAACACTGAAGCTTTCTTT. Its translation is CASSLVARNTEAFF.

The chain employs TRBV9 and TRBJ2-3; D gene unclear. CDR1 and CDR2 from the germline V gene are SGDLS and YYNGEE. The CDR3 runs 12 residues. The V end was cut by 4 bases, the J end by 5 bases, with 8 bases between. The DNA of the CDR3 is TGTGCCAGCAGCCTCCAGCAAGATACGCAGTATTTT. The encoded protein is CASSLQQDTQYF.

The chain has TRBV10-3 and TRBJ2-6; no definite D call. CDR3 size: 12 residues. Germline V gene sequence: CDR1 ENHRY, CDR2 SYGVKD. The CDR3 DNA reads TGTGGCACGTCGGTGGGGGCCAACGTCCTGACTTTC. Amino acid sequence: CGTSVGANVLTF.

The chain has TRBV4-3 and TRBJ2-3; a weak D match, TRBD2 (5 bases). Trimming pared 4 bases from V and 1 base from J, leaving 18 bases between. This CDR3 has 17 amino acids. Germline V lookup: CDR1 LGHNA, CDR2 YSLEER. The CDR3 here is CASSPRTARVGTDTQYF. The CDR3 DNA reads as TGCGCCAGCAGCCCACGGACTGCCCGGGTCGGCACAGATACGCAGTATTTT.

V and J are TRBV11-2 and TRBJ2-5; tentative D call: TRBD2 (5 bases). CDR3 length: 16 amino acids. Trimming shortened V by 7 bases and J by 5 bases, and 23 bases separated the two germline ends. Germline CDR1 SGHAT, CDR2 FQNNGV. The CDR3 region is CASTERQVRVGETQYF. The CDR3 coding sequence is TGTGCCAGCACCGAACGTCAGGTGCGGGTCGGGGAGACCCAGTACTTC.

This clone was seen once. V and J are TRBV2 and TRBJ1-3; TRBD1 matches at 7 bases. The CDR3 has 16 residues. Germline V gene data show CDR1 as SNHLY and CDR2 as FYNNEI. V gave up 7 bases and J gave up 0 bases; unmatched junction bases: 9. In DNA form, the CDR3 reads TGTGCCAGCACCAGGGCGGGACAGCTCTCTGGAAACACCATATATTTT. The encoded protein is CASTRAGQLSGNTIYF.

The table lists this clone with a few counts. This chain joins TRBV5-6 and TRBJ1-1; D remains unclear. Germline CDR1 SGHDT, CDR2 YYEEEE. V was clipped by 3 bases and J by 3 bases, with 3 bases between them. This CDR3 spans 11 amino acids. Written as DNA, the CDR3 is TGTGCCAGCAGCTGGCACACTGAAGCTTTCTTT. Protein product: CASSWHTEAFF. Using reference TRBV5-6 and TRBJ1-1 for the parts outside the CDR3, the full variable domain is DAGVTQSPTHLIKTRGQQVTLRCSPKSGHDTVSWYQQALGQGPQFIFQYYEEEERQRGNFPDRFSGHQFPNYSSELNVNALLLGDSALYLCASSWHTEAFFGQGTRLTVV.

This chain uses TRBV28 with TRBJ2-1, with 9 bases lining up with TRBD1. Germline CDR1 and CDR2: MDHEN and SYDVKM. The CDR3 sequence is 15 residues long. The J segment lost 7 bases and the V segment lost 5 bases, leaving 9 bases of the junction unmatched. CDR3 in amino acids: CASSLTGGVGNEQFF. Written as DNA, the CDR3 is TGTGCCAGCAGTCTCACAGGGGGCGTTGGGAATGAGCAGTTCTTC.

This chain joins TRBV6-6 and TRBJ2-7; D is ambiguous. Trimming removed 6 bases from V and 3 bases from J, with 6 bases in between. This CDR3 comprises 11 residues. Germline assignment: CDR1 MNHNY and CDR2 SVGAGI (reference sequence). The CDR3 DNA sequence: TGTGCCAGCAGGACAAACTACGAGCAGTACTTC. Translated: CASRTNYEQYF.

V gene TRBV10-3 combines with J gene TRBJ2-2; 11 nucleotides agree with TRBD2. V gave up 1 base and J gave up 2 bases; unmatched junction bases: 3. Germline V CDR1 and CDR2: ENHRY, SYGVKD. The CDR3 has 17 residues. DNA of the CDR3: TGTGCCATCAGTGAGTGGCTAGCGGGGGGAAACACCGGGGAGCTGTTTTTT. As protein: CAISEWLAGGNTGELFF.

This clone was counted only a few times. The chain links TRBV18 to TRBJ1-3, with a tentative D call TRBD1 (5 bases). Germline V gene lookup returns CDR1 KGHSH and CDR2 LQKENI. Trimming cost V 4 bases and J 2 bases, with 18 bases left between them. There are 17 residues in the CDR3. CDR3 amino acids: CASSHGVRGGTGNTIYF. DNA of the CDR3: TGTGCCAGCTCACACGGCGTCCGTGGGGGTACTGGAAACACCATATATTTT. The full variable domain, with the rest looked up from reference TRBV18 and TRBJ1-3, is NAGVMQNPRHLVRRRGQEARLRCSPMKGHSHVYWYRQLPEEGLKFMVYLQKENIIDESGMPKERFSAEFPKEGPSILRIQQVVRGDSAAYFCASSHGVRGGTGNTIYFGEGSWLTVV.

The chain is built from TRBV19 and TRBJ1-5; D is ambiguous. CDR3 length: 14 amino acids. V was cut by 1 base and J by 7 bases, with 11 bases left in between. Germline-derived CDR1 and CDR2 are LNHDA and SQIVND (reference sequence). The CDR3 loop is CASSIVPGRQPQHF. The CDR3 DNA follows: TGTGCCAGTAGTATAGTCCCTGGAAGACAGCCCCAGCATTTT.

This chain uses TRBV27 with TRBJ1-3; D not resolved. Trimming removed 6 bases at V and 3 bases at J, with 15 bases between. CDR1 is MNHEY and CDR2 is SMNVEV in the germline V gene (reference sequence). The CDR3 is 15 amino acids. As DNA, the CDR3 is TGTGCCAGCAGACAACACGGCGATTATGGAAACACCATATATTTT. The encoded protein is CASRQHGDYGNTIYF.

This clone was recorded a few times. DNA of the CDR3: TGCGCCAGCAGCCCGAGACAGGCTAACTATGGCTACACCTTC. This gives the protein CASSPRQANYGYTF. This sequence joins TRBV5-1 and TRBJ1-2; D may be TRBD1 (6 bases). The CDR3 consists of 14 residues. Trimming took off 4 bases at V and 0 bases at J, with 10 bases between the two ends. Germline V gene data show CDR1 as SGHRS and CDR2 as YFSETQ.

This clone was detected a few times. The rearrangement links TRBV7-9 to TRBJ1-2, with TRBD1 as a possible D gene (5 bases). Germline V gene data show CDR1 as SEHNR and CDR2 as FQNEAQ (reference sequence). The CDR3 length is 13 residues. Trimming removed 5 bases from V and 8 bases from J, with 15 bases in between. CDR3 DNA: TGTGCCAGCAGCCTTATGACAGATGCAGGCTACACCTTC. Its protein is CASSLMTDAGYTF.

In this sample, this clone turned up once. This rearrangement joins TRBV19 to TRBJ1-6, with D perhaps matching TRBD1 (6 bases). Germline V lookup: CDR1 LNHDA, CDR2 SQIVND (reference sequence). With 1 base removed from V and 7 bases from J, the gap between germline ends came to 11 bases. The CDR3 contains 15 residues. The CDR3 bases are TGTGCCAGTAGTATAGTCCGGGGGACAAATTCACCCCTCCACTTT. This encodes CASSIVRGTNSPLHF.

This clone was recorded a few times. The gene calls are TRBV25-1 and TRBJ2-3; 8 nucleotides align to TRBD2. Per the germline V gene, CDR1 is MGHDK and CDR2 is SYGVNS. The V segment lost 11 bases and the J segment 9 bases; nucleotides outside the gene matches: 10. The CDR3 contains 12 residues. The CDR3 region has the DNA TGTGCCGCCGGGGGGGGACTCGGCACGCAGTATTTT. This sequence encodes CAAGGGLGTQYF.

CDR3 protein: CASSEYGDGYTF. In DNA, the CDR3 is TGTGCCAGCAGTGAATACGGGGATGGCTACACCTTC. V usage is TRBV6-1 and J usage is TRBJ1-2; no clear D gene. Per the germline V gene, CDR1 is MNHNS and CDR2 is SASEGT. The CDR3 contains 12 residues. With 2 bases removed from V and 6 bases from J, the gap between germline ends came to 7 bases.

This chain links TRBV5-6 with TRBJ2-1; D ambiguous. The CDR3 consists of 14 residues. Trimming took 2 bases from V and 5 from J, leaving 11 bases between them. Per germline, CDR1 SGHDT and CDR2 YYEEEE. The CDR3 DNA reads TGTGCCAGCAGCTTACTCTTTCTCCACAATGAGCAGTTCTTC. Its translation: CASSLLFLHNEQFF.